The 28 T cell receptor beta chains given below trace back to one sample, sequenced in a study of shared clonotypes between healthy human individuals. The naive CD8 subset, CD45RO-negative cells positively selected for CCR7, excluded terminally differentiated effector memory CD45RA+ cells. Assay used: immunoSEQ multiplex PCR; TCRdb lists only in-frame clones, some missing. The repertoire includes around 2,000,000 clones, just under 95% of them detected once, and 1% to 1.5% sits in the top ten. Sequencing used naive CD8+ T cells sorted from blood. The receptor source for this set is a young man in good health.

The CDR3 DNA is TGTGCTAGTGGTTTGGGCCTCAGGGAGGCGGTTCGCTATGGCTACACCTTC. Translated: CASGLGLREAVRYGYTF. The chain employs TRBV12-5 and TRBJ1-2, with D possibly TRBD1 on 5 matching bases. V lost 1 base and J lost 4, with 19 bases in between. CDR3 size: 17 residues. Germline V gives CDR1 LGHNT, CDR2 FRNRAP. The full variable domain, its missing parts supplied by reference TRBV12-5 and TRBJ1-2, is DARVTQTPRHKVTEMGQEVTMRCQPILGHNTVFWYRQTMMQGLELLAYFRNRAPLDDSGMPKDRFSAEMPDATLATLKIQPSEPRDSAVYFCASGLGLREAVRYGYTFGSGTRLTVV.

The chain recombines TRBV7-9 with TRBJ2-7; a possible D gene is TRBD1 (5 bases). This CDR3 region has 15 residues. V lost 1 base and J 6 bases, leaving 16 bases between the germline ends. Per germline, CDR1 SEHNR and CDR2 FQNEAQ (reference sequence). The CDR3 spells CASSLGGRPQGEQYF. The CDR3 DNA is TGTGCCAGCAGCTTAGGGGGCAGGCCCCAGGGCGAGCAGTACTTC. The full variable domain, its missing parts supplied by reference TRBV7-9 and TRBJ2-7, is DTGVSQNPRHKITKRGQNVTFRCDPISEHNRLYWYRQTLGQGPEFLTYFQNEAQLEKSRLLSDRFSAERPKGSFSTLEIQRTEQGDSAMYLCASSLGGRPQGEQYFGPGTRLTVT.

Of note for this clone: This CDR3 is also generated by other DNA sequences in the sample. The chain carries TRBV5-6 and TRBJ2-7; D gene unclear. CDR3 length: 14 amino acids. V was shortened by 0 bases and J by 0 bases, with 7 bases between the two germline ends. Germline assignment: CDR1 SGHDT and CDR2 YYEEEE. CDR3: CASSLVGSSYEQYF. CDR3 bases: TGTGCCAGCAGCTTGGTCGGCAGCTCCTACGAGCAGTACTTC.

A word on this clone: Additional DNA sequences in this sample encode the identical CDR3. This sequence joins TRBV2 and TRBJ2-3; D is possibly TRBD2 (6 bases). Trimming took 10 bases from V and 2 from J, leaving 13 bases between them. Looked up from germline, CDR1 is SNHLY and CDR2 is FYNNEI. CDR3 length equals 13 residues. This CDR3 reads CATLAVNTDTQYF. The CDR3 DNA is TGTGCCACTTTAGCGGTTAACACAGATACGCAGTATTTT.

This clone was counted once. V usage is TRBV25-1 and J usage is TRBJ2-3; D might be TRBD1 (6 bases). Germline CDR1 and CDR2: MGHDK and SYGVNS. The CDR3 runs to 14 residues. V was shortened by 3 bases and J by 2 bases, with 9 bases between the two germline ends. CDR3 loop: CASSEDSPTDTQYF. The CDR3 DNA reads TGTGCCAGCAGTGAGGACAGTCCCACAGATACGCAGTATTTT.

J is TRBJ1-5 and V is TRBV2; D is undetermined. Germline-derived CDR1 and CDR2 are SNHLY and FYNNEI. V lost 4 bases and J lost 3, with 13 bases in between. CDR3 size: 15 residues. The CDR3 DNA follows: TGTGCCAGCAGTGGGGTGACACCTAACAATCAGCCCCAGCATTTT. Translating it yields CASSGVTPNNQPQHF.

J is TRBJ1-2 and V is TRBV6-4; TRBD1 matches at 8 bases. The CDR3 extends over 12 amino acids. Germline CDR1 reads MRHNA; CDR2 reads SNTAGT. Trimming took 11 bases from V and 3 from J; bases not matched to a gene: 5. This chain's CDR3 is CAGQGSHYGYTF. Written as DNA, the CDR3 is TGTGCCGGACAGGGTAGTCACTATGGCTACACCTTC.

This chain connects TRBV28 to TRBJ2-5; TRBD2 matches 10 bases. This CDR3 has 16 amino acids. Germline CDR1 and CDR2: MDHEN and SYDVKM. J was trimmed by 1 base and V by 5 bases; bases with no gene match: 7. CDR3 bases: TGTGCCAGCAGTCAAACTAGCGGGACCATCCAAGAGACCCAGTACTTC. It is translated as CASSQTSGTIQETQYF.

V is TRBV30 and J is TRBJ1-1, with D maybe TRBD1 (6 bases). The ends were cut back, 3 bases at V and 6 bases at J, with 14 bases in the middle. The CDR3 totals 13 residues. CDR1 is GTSNPN and CDR2 is SVGIG in the germline V gene (reference sequence). CDR3 sequence (DNA): TGTGCCTGGAGGTTACAGGGTGGACCTGAAGCTTTCTTT. Translated: CAWRLQGGPEAFF.

The chain joins TRBV16 to TRBJ1-2; D is unresolved. The V end was cut by 0 bases, the J end by 7 bases, with 9 bases between. CDR3 length: 13 residues. Germline V gene sequence: CDR1 KGHSY, CDR2 FQNENV. This CDR3 is CASSQSLGSGYTF. The DNA of the CDR3 is TGTGCCAGCAGCCAATCACTGGGGAGTGGCTACACCTTC.

V is TRBV13 and J is TRBJ2-5, with TRBD2 as a possible D gene (5 bases). The CDR3 runs to 14 residues. Germline loops: CDR1 PRHDT, CDR2 FYEKMQ (reference sequence). V lost 5 bases, J lost 4 bases, and 14 bases lay in between. This chain's CDR3 is CASSLGNSGETQYF. The CDR3 DNA reads as TGTGCCAGCAGCCTCGGGAACAGCGGAGAGACCCAGTACTTC. The full variable domain, in which reference TRBV13 and TRBJ2-5 provide the parts outside the CDR3, is AAGVIQSPRHLIKEKRETATLKCYPIPRHDTVYWYQQGPGQDPQFLISFYEKMQSDKGSIPDRFSAQQFSDYHSELNMSSLELGDSALYFCASSLGNSGETQYFGPGTRLLVL.

A single count supports this clone. This chain uses TRBV5-8 with TRBJ2-7, with D unresolved. Between the trimmed V and J ends, which lost 5 bases and 1 base, there was a span of 7 bases. The CDR3 covers 12 residues. Germline V lookup: CDR1 SGHTS, CDR2 YDEGEE. In nucleotides, the CDR3 is TGTGCCAGCAGTCCAGGTTCCTACGAGCAGTACTTC. It encodes CASSPGSYEQYF.

J is TRBJ2-1 and V is TRBV5-6; D is ambiguous. The CDR3 has 13 residues. CDR1 and CDR2 (germline): SGHDT, YYEEEE. Trimming took 4 bases from V and 7 from J, leaving 12 bases between them. This CDR3 is CASSPRGWNEQFF. CDR3 bases: TGTGCCAGCAGCCCACGAGGCTGGAATGAGCAGTTCTTC.

The CDR3 spells CASSQVSRNNQPQHF. The CDR3 DNA is TGCGCCAGCAGCCAAGTATCGAGGAACAATCAGCCCCAGCATTTT. V gene TRBV4-1 combines with J gene TRBJ1-5; no clear D. V lost 1 base and J 3 bases, leaving 10 bases between the germline ends. The CDR3 loop spans 15 amino acids. Per germline, CDR1 MGHRA and CDR2 YSYEKL.

This chain connects TRBV9 to TRBJ2-1, with TRBD2 as a possible D gene (5 bases). The CDR3 covers 16 residues. CDR1 and CDR2 from the germline V gene are SGDLS and YYNGEE. The germline V and J ends were trimmed by 4 bases and 10 bases, with 24 bases remaining between them. CDR3 coding DNA: TGTGCCAGCAGCATCCAACTAGGCGGGCCCACTTTGGAGCAGTTCTTC. Translation gives CASSIQLGGPTLEQFF.

The chain carries TRBV13 and TRBJ2-5, with a tentative D call TRBD2 (6 bases). V was trimmed by 5 bases and J by 1 base, leaving 14 bases between them. CDR3 size: 15 residues. The germline V gene has CDR1 PRHDT and CDR2 FYEKMQ (reference sequence). CDR3 sequence reads: CASSRTWGVQETQYF. For the CDR3, the DNA is TGTGCCAGCAGCCGTACATGGGGGGTCCAAGAGACCCAGTACTTC.

V gene TRBV2 combines with J gene TRBJ2-7; 11 bases line up with TRBD2. The J segment lost 3 bases and the V segment lost 7 bases, leaving 2 bases of the junction unmatched. CDR1 is SNHLY, CDR2 FYNNEI, per germline. There are 13 residues in the CDR3. In DNA, the CDR3 is TGTGCCAGCACCGGGACTAGCGGCTACGAGCAGTACTTC. This translates into CASTGTSGYEQYF.

This chain links TRBV7-9 with TRBJ2-7, with D possibly being TRBD1 (6 bases). Germline V gene lookup returns CDR1 SEHNR and CDR2 FQNEAQ (reference sequence). CDR3 length: 17 amino acids. Trimming removed 4 bases at V and 1 base at J, with 20 bases between. The CDR3 nucleotides read TGTGCCAGCAGCTCTAACGCCGGGACATACCTTTCCTACGAGCAGTACTTC. This encodes CASSSNAGTYLSYEQYF. Looking up the rest from reference TRBV7-9 and TRBJ2-7 gives the full variable domain: DTGVSQNPRHKITKRGQNVTFRCDPISEHNRLYWYRQTLGQGPEFLTYFQNEAQLEKSRLLSDRFSAERPKGSFSTLEIQRTEQGDSAMYLCASSSNAGTYLSYEQYFGPGTRLTVT.

CDR3: CASSVGGNRDYGYTF. Here the CDR3 DNA reads TGTGCCAGCAGCGTAGGTGGTAACAGGGACTATGGCTACACCTTC. The chain has TRBV9 and TRBJ1-2; perhaps TRBD1 as D (6 bases). V lost 0 bases to trimming and J lost 3 bases, with 12 bases between them. CDR1 is SGDLS, CDR2 YYNGEE, per germline. The CDR3 is 15 amino acids.

In DNA form, the CDR3 reads TGTGCCAGCAGCTCCCTAGCGGGAGGGGAGGGGGTCTACAATGAGCAGTTCTTC. As protein: CASSSLAGGEGVYNEQFF. The V gene is TRBV7-9, the J gene TRBJ2-1, with 12 positions matching TRBD2. Germline CDR1 and CDR2: SEHNR and FQNEAQ (reference sequence). The CDR3 is 18 amino acids. V lost 4 bases, J lost 3 bases, and 10 bases stayed unmatched.

This sequence joins TRBV27 and TRBJ2-3; D may be TRBD1 or TRBD2 (6 bases each). Germline V gene lookup returns CDR1 MNHEY and CDR2 SMNVEV (reference sequence). V lost 10 bases, J lost 3 bases, and 20 bases lay in between. The CDR3 is 15 residues long. In DNA, the CDR3 is TGTGCCACCAAACTCGGGGGCCTAGGGACAGATACGCAGTATTTT. This codes for CATKLGGLGTDTQYF.

The chain is built from TRBV5-6 and TRBJ2-1; 7 bases agree with TRBD2. This CDR3 region has 12 residues. Germline lookup yields CDR1 SGHDT and CDR2 YYEEEE. Trimming at V came to 1 base and at J to 12 bases, leaving 4 bases not matched to a gene. The CDR3 here is CASSLLGGRQFF. DNA of the CDR3: TGTGCCAGCAGCTTGCTGGGGGGGAGGCAGTTCTTC.

V gene TRBV5-6 combines with J gene TRBJ1-2; D perhaps matches TRBD1 (6 bases). The CDR3 has 15 residues. In germline, CDR1 is SGHDT, CDR2 YYEEEE. V lost 2 bases, J lost 4 bases, and 15 bases lay in between. The CDR3 sequence is CASSLGGVDFYGYTF. As DNA, the CDR3 is TGTGCCAGCAGCTTAGGGGGGGTTGACTTCTATGGCTACACCTTC. Combining the CDR3 with reference TRBV5-6 and TRBJ1-2 gives the whole variable domain DAGVTQSPTHLIKTRGQQVTLRCSPKSGHDTVSWYQQALGQGPQFIFQYYEEEERQRGNFPDRFSGHQFPNYSSELNVNALLLGDSALYLCASSLGGVDFYGYTFGSGTRLTVV.

This chain joins TRBV9 and TRBJ2-7; D remains ambiguous. Germline V gene lookup returns CDR1 SGDLS and CDR2 YYNGEE. Trimming stripped 4 bases from V and 2 bases from J, with 13 bases between. CDR3 length: 14 amino acids. This CDR3 is CASSPPRRPYEQYF. CDR3 in DNA: TGTGCCAGCAGCCCCCCAAGACGCCCCTACGAGCAGTACTTC.

The rearrangement uses TRBV10-2 and TRBJ1-6; D perhaps matches TRBD1 (6 bases). This CDR3 has 15 residues. V lost 3 bases, J lost 14 bases, and 20 bases lay in between. Germline V gene sequence: CDR1 WSHSY, CDR2 SAAADI. CDR3 nucleotide sequence: TGCGCCAGCAGTGATGCGGGGGCCCGCTTTGGGGCCCTCCACTTT. Translation: CASSDAGARFGALHF.

The gene calls are TRBV16 and TRBJ2-1; TRBD1 is a possible D gene (6 bases). Germline V lookup: CDR1 KGHSY, CDR2 FQNENV. Trimming left V 5 bases short and J 8 bases short, with 13 bases between. The CDR3 runs 13 residues. The DNA for the CDR3 is TGTGCCAGCAGCGCAACCTCAGGGGATGAGCAGTTCTTC. As protein: CASSATSGDEQFF. Full variable domain (missing parts from reference TRBV16 and TRBJ2-1): GEEVAQTPKHLVRGEGQKAKLYCAPIKGHSYVFWYQQVLKNEFKFLISFQNENVFDETGMPKERFSAKCLPNSPCSLEIQATKLEDSAVYFCASSATSGDEQFFGPGTRLTVL.

In DNA form, the CDR3 reads TGCGCCAGCAGCCAAGAGGTGGCAGGGTATAATGAAAAACTGTTTTTT. It encodes CASSQEVAGYNEKLFF. V usage is TRBV4-1 and J usage is TRBJ1-4, with D perhaps matching TRBD1 (5 bases). CDR3 length: 16 residues. V was clipped by 0 bases and J by 4 bases, with 12 bases between them. Germline V CDR1 and CDR2: MGHRA, YSYEKL.

J is TRBJ1-1 and V is TRBV6-6; TRBD1 might be the D (6 bases). The V end lost 8 bases, the J end lost 0 bases, and 16 bases lay between the germline ends. CDR1 MNHNY and CDR2 SVGAGI come from the germline V gene (reference sequence). There are 15 residues in the CDR3. CDR3 sequence (DNA): TGTGCCAGCCTACCTCAGGGGAATTTGAACACTGAAGCTTTCTTT. Translation gives CASLPQGNLNTEAFF.